The clone carrying this T cell receptor beta chain was seen only a few times. Its cognate antigen is unknown. There was one heparinised blood draw per donor, averaging about 120 mL. The data originate from a study of beta chain features in type 1 diabetes. Regarding the study as a whole: Highly expressing activated T cells could be over-counted with a cDNA template. A moderate, significant TCRB CDR3 shortening appeared in type 1 diabetes across four CD4+ subsets.

All of the isolated RNA was reverse transcribed, so expressed TCRB transcripts were sequenced. TCRdb keeps only in-frame clones here, not all; method: immunoSEQ multiplex PCR. The data show nearly 700,000 clones, with about an eighth seen just once and approximately 0.021% held by the top ten. Sample: naive CD4+ T cells from blood. This clonotype originated in a man younger than 35 with type 1 diabetes.

As DNA, the CDR3 is TGTGCCAGCAGCTCAAACGGGAATTCACCCCTCCACTTT. Translation: CASSSNGNSPLHF. The gene calls are TRBV7-9 and TRBJ1-6; D not resolved. The V end lost 4 bases, the J end lost 7 bases, and 8 bases lay between the germline ends. CDR3 length: 13 residues. CDR1 is SEHNR, CDR2 FQNEAQ, per germline (reference sequence). Variable domain in full (rest from reference TRBV7-9 and TRBJ1-6): DTGVSQNPRHKITKRGQNVTFRCDPISEHNRLYWYRQTLGQGPEFLTYFQNEAQLEKSRLLSDRFSAERPKGSFSTLEIQRTEQGDSAMYLCASSSNGNSPLHFGNGTRLTVT.